The 5 T cell receptor beta chains listed next were all sequenced from one sample in a study of vaccination effects on CD4 cells after COVID-19. Sequencing used immunoSEQ multiplex PCR; TCRdb keeps in-frame clones, though not all of them. The table includes 26,000 or so clones, about 84% detected once. Antigens for these TCRs are unknown. The ViraFEST assay expanded antigen-specific CD4+ T cells with viral peptide pools before sequencing. Subsequent to a culture period of about ten days, CD4+ T cells were isolated. The person had a PCR-confirmed SARS-CoV-2 infection during March to December 2020. This specimen consisted of CD4+ T cells from PBMCs cultured with HCoV-NL63 spike peptides, obtained before COVID-19 vaccination. These receptors all come from a human donor who had a prior SARS-CoV-2 infection.

This clone appeared a single time. V gene TRBV21-1 combines with J gene TRBJ2-7; the D call TRBD2 from the table was never checked on the DNA. TRBV21-1 constitutes a pseudogene. The CDR3 loop spans 17 amino acids. The CDR3 DNA is TGTGCCAGCAGCAATTGGGTGTGTGGGGTCGGGACCTACGAGCAGTACTTC. This translates into CASSNWVCGVGTYEQYF.

The chain carries TRBV7-9 and TRBJ1-1, with D possibly TRBD1 on 5 matching bases. Germline V CDR1 and CDR2: SEHNR, FQNEAQ (reference sequence). Trimming left V 6 bases short and J 1 base short, with 12 bases between. The CDR3 is made up of 14 amino acids. The CDR3 DNA reads TGTGCCAGCAGAGCAGGACAAGCGAACACTGAAGCTTTCTTT. Protein sequence: CASRAGQANTEAFF.

The V gene is TRBV4-3, the J gene TRBJ2-7; TRBD2 agrees at 7 bases. This CDR3 contains 19 residues. Germline V gene sequence: CDR1 LGHNA, CDR2 YSLEER. Trimming at V came to 1 base and at J to 0 bases, leaving 15 bases not matched to a gene. Here the CDR3 DNA reads TGCGCCAGCAGCCAAGGTGTACATTGGCGGGAGCCTCCCTCCTACGAGCAGTACTTC. Protein: CASSQGVHWREPPSYEQYF.

The chain recombines TRBV5-5 with TRBJ1-3, with D hard to call. Germline lookup yields CDR1 SGHKS and CDR2 YYEKEE (reference sequence). Trimming cost V 3 bases and J 2 bases, with 15 bases left between them. The CDR3 spans 16 residues. The CDR3 loop reads CASSSVWGAAGNTIYF. The CDR3, as DNA: TGTGCCAGCAGCTCGGTTTGGGGAGCTGCTGGAAACACCATATATTTT.

This clone was picked up a small number of times. The J gene is TRBJ1-4, the V gene TRBV2, with TRBD1 matching over 8 bases. The CDR3 covers 16 residues. The ends lost 7 bases at V and 0 bases at J; junction bases unmatched: 7. CDR1 and CDR2 (germline): SNHLY, FYNNEI. Here the CDR3 DNA reads TGTGCCAGCACCCCCCAGGGGGCGGCAACTAATGAAAAACTGTTTTTT. Translating it yields CASTPQGAATNEKLFF.